This T cell receptor beta chain was identified in a study of T cells expressing NK-cell markers. Study details: Among the eight sequenced donors, seven tested HCMV-seropositive and one tested seronegative.

Points from the study as a whole: Researchers report these clonotypes also headed the CD3+CD56-NKG2C+ fraction in a handful of donors. Each of six donors carried dominant NKG2C+ clonotypes accounting for roughly 1.0-7.0% of CD8+ T cells.

A 5'RACE template switching approach incorporating UMIs was used to make TCR beta cDNA. TCRdb re-called the 5' RACE reads and gives one entry per CDR3 protein, without DNA. The ten top clones account for about 7.1%, within a sample of more than 400,000 distinct CDR3 sequences. With respect to this clonotype: Its cognate antigen is unknown.

The CDR3 sequence is 15 residues long. CDR1 and CDR2 (germline): LGHNA, YNFKEQ. The sample comprised blood T cells: a sorted CD56 or NKG2C T cell subset, CD4+ or CD8+ T cells, or bulk PBMC T cells (not recorded which). The rearrangement uses TRBV4-2 and TRBJ2-1. This TCR derives from a woman aged 18 to 69 in good health. The CDR3 sequence: CASSQDYGPSNEQFF.